This T cell receptor (beta chain) was profiled in a study of PD-1 blockade in classical Hodgkin lymphoma. Relapse after autologous stem cell transplantation occurred in every patient, and brentuximab vedotin exposure varied. The assay was immunoSEQ multiplex PCR, and TCRdb's table has in-frame clones only and misses some. Counted here are about 22,000 clones, around three quarters occurring once; the ten biggest clones make up roughly 8%. CDR1 is MGHRA and CDR2 is YSYEKL in the germline V gene. V was trimmed by 1 base and J by 1 base, leaving 11 bases between them. The CDR3 extends over 16 amino acids.

The chain joins TRBV4-1 to TRBJ1-3; D is perhaps TRBD1 (5 bases). Sequencing used peripheral blood mononuclear cells (PBMCs), obtained before the second cycle of nivolumab. This TCR came from a human donor with classical Hodgkin lymphoma. DNA for the CDR3: TGCGCCAGCAGCCAAGGAGACAGAGCTTCTGGAAACACCATATATTTT. Protein sequence: CASSQGDRASGNTIYF.